What follows describes a single TCR beta chain. Its cognate antigen is unknown. The CDR3 is 15 amino acids. Trimming cost V 7 bases and J 1 base; bases outside gene matches: 8. The germline V gene encodes CDR1 MNHEY and CDR2 SVGAGI. The time point is: cycle 4 day 1 (C4D1), after 6 weeks of nivolumab. With no exception, relapse followed autologous stem cell transplantation in all patients, and brentuximab vedotin exposure varied. Assay: immunoSEQ multiplex PCR; the TCRdb copy retains only in-frame clones and omits some. The sample includes approximately 93,000 clones, around four fifths seen only once; the top ten take around 8.9%. These data originate in a study of PD-1 blockade in classical Hodgkin lymphoma. Study conclusions and caveats: Healthy donors were reported to have higher baseline TCR diversity than newly diagnosed patients. Initiation of nivolumab under 1 year after ASCT led to exclusion of patients.

The rearrangement links TRBV6-5 to TRBJ2-3; 7 nucleotides line up with TRBD2. The material was peripheral blood mononuclear cells (PBMCs), obtained before the fourth cycle of nivolumab. The TCR comes from a human donor with classical Hodgkin lymphoma. The CDR3 region is CASNLGGGGTDTQYF. CDR3 coding DNA: TGTGCCAGCAACTTGGGCGGGGGAGGCACAGATACGCAGTATTTT.